This entry features one TCR beta chain sequence. Its antigen is still unknown. No much larger clonotype is one base removed from it; base qualities were not supplied. This sample is drawn from a study of blood T cells in healthy people across ages (dated by TCRdb to about 2015). About the study as a whole: In model experiments, template switching captured about one uniquely barcoded TCR beta cDNA molecule for every two T cells. To avoid experimental bias, donors of different ages were randomly spread across the sequencing lanes. Using the same blood draw, the study looked at two additional independent replicas of 1 million unique cDNA reads for two donors, one aged 18 to 29 and the other aged 80 or older. Using deep sequencing normalized with unique cDNA molecular identifiers, the study measured how TCR beta repertoire diversity changes with age. The donors were split into four age groups: young (average about 15 years), middle-aged (around 37), aged (about 62) and long-lived (roughly 80). The investigation overall reported the following: A strong correlation was found between observed TCR beta diversity and the percentage of naive T cells measured by flow cytometry. Because the CMV infection status of the donors was unknown, age-related changes in expanded clonotypes may potentially have been confounded. Compared with the aged group, more naive CD4+ T cells, fewer expanded clones and increased TCR diversity were shown by the long-lived group, suggesting age selection. Estimates of total diversity based on one million sequenced T cells were considered lower bounds and underestimates. Because profiling used bulk unsorted PBMCs, naive and antigen-experienced compartments could not be compared conclusively. Observed TCR beta diversity per million T cells fell roughly linearly with age, and a significant reduction was already apparent by age around 40.

Library preparation employed 5' RACE. Sequencing was performed on an Illumina HiSeq 2500. The second PCR ran for about 6 to 11 cycles and used a J-beta primer mix along with a sample-barcoded 5' primer. Each TCR beta cDNA molecule received a unique molecular identifier from a template-switch 5' adaptor carrying 12 random nucleotides. Each sample yielded at least 3 million CDR3-containing paired-end reads. The Mint cDNA synthesis kit, primed by a TRBC-specific oligonucleotide, was used to synthesize first-strand cDNA from all RNA. All cDNA was treated with uracil-DNA glycosylase and then went through a first 18-cycle PCR with the universal primers M1SS and BC2_uni_R. The original methods were these. For normalization, 1 million high-quality reads, each with a distinct molecular identifier, were randomly selected from each sample. Instead of being binned into consensus sequences, reads with shared molecular identifiers were discarded. MiTCR, set to a Q25 quality threshold and the strictest error-elimination algorithm, was used for CDR3 identification, clonotype clustering and error correction. Lower-bound total TCR beta diversity was estimated with a nonparametric unseen species model using Euler transformation. TCRdb applied fastp at Q25 and MiXCR to the public reads, then kept only in-frame beta chains. Each record represents a unique CDR3 protein, reported with the most common genes and DNA among its rows. The V and J calls were determined by TCRdb, not by the authors. Counted in this sample were some 1.5 million distinct CDR3 sequences; roughly 27% of them appeared once. 7.7% of the sample comes from the top ten.

Donors were approximately 42 systemically healthy Caucasian individuals from Russia aged roughly 6 to 95 years. Around 10 milliliters of peripheral blood were collected from each donor into EDTA-treated Vacutainer tubes. PBMCs were isolated by Ficoll-Paque density-gradient centrifugation, with at least 6 million obtained per sample. Total RNA was extracted from PBMCs with Trizol reagent, with at least 6 micrograms obtained per sample. For every donor, an aliquot of PBMCs went through flow cytometry to measure the percentages of naive CD45RAhigh/CD27high T cells. V trim: 4 bases; J trim: 4 bases; unmatched bases: 7. The CDR3 starts with the cysteine, ends with the phenylalanine, and has 15 residues. Left in the record is the CDR3 DNA by itself, 45 bases read in frame from the first base. CDR1 and CDR2 (SGHAT, FQNNGV) derive from the germline V gene.

This clonotype was sampled from a woman in her twenties or thirties in good health. Sequences were obtained from blood. In this chain, TRBV11-2 is recombined with TRBJ2-1, and 7 junctional nucleotides match TRBD2. The CDR3 protein sequence reads: CASSSPSGPYNEQFF. The nucleotide sequence reads as follows: TGTGCCAGCAGCTCTCCTAGCGGACCGTACAATGAGCAGTTCTTC.